Listed here is a single T cell receptor beta chain. The antigen is unknown. Here immunoSEQ multiplex PCR was the method, and the copy in TCRdb shows in-frame clones only, minus some. Here the sample spans a few hundred thousand clones, approximately 87% being singletons. These data come from a study of Ad26.COV2.S vaccination and SARS-CoV-2 variants. Findings and limits, study-wide: People who got the vaccine had more spike-specific TCR breadth than people who got placebo.

There are 15 residues in the CDR3. Trimming stripped 7 bases from V and 2 bases from J, with 12 bases between. Germline V gene data show CDR1 as MGHRA and CDR2 as YSYEKL. Treatment noted: roughly 18 received Ad26.COV2.S at low or high dose, single or two shots; 5 received placebo; per-sample allocation not given. Day 63 after the first injection of vaccine or placebo was the sampling time. The gene calls are TRBV4-1 and TRBJ1-6; D gene ambiguous. The receptor was isolated from a person aged 18-65 years who received the Ad26.COV2.S COVID-19 vaccine or a placebo. The input for sequencing was peripheral blood, taken in a trial of Ad26.COV2.S vaccine versus placebo. The CDR3 spells CASKREPAYNSPLHF. The CDR3 DNA reads TGCGCCAGCAAGCGGGAGCCCGCCTATAATTCACCCCTCCACTTT.